This TCR beta chain is drawn from a study of blood T cell repertoires in COVID-19. Study at large: There were acute and convalescent COVID-19 samples, and they came from the United States, Italy and Spain.

TCRdb keeps only in-frame clones here, not all; method: immunoSEQ multiplex PCR. The sample records some 180,000 clones, 88% being singletons. The TCR comes from a man aged 40-50 years with active or convalescent COVID-19. The sequencing sample was made of peripheral blood.

The CDR3, as DNA: TGTGCCAGCAGTTCCTCAGGCTTAGGTGGCTACACCTTC. Its protein is CASSSSGLGGYTF. The chain links TRBV27 to TRBJ1-2; D ambiguous. The germline V and J ends were trimmed by 4 bases and 7 bases, with 13 bases remaining between them. Germline assignment: CDR1 MNHEY and CDR2 SMNVEV (reference sequence). This CDR3 is built from 13 residues.